Below, 28 T cell receptor beta chains from the same sample are listed, as sequenced in a study of PD-L1 blockade in urothelial cancer. Stated time point: pretreatment peripheral blood. TCRdb keeps only in-frame clones here, not all; method: immunoSEQ multiplex PCR. The sample carries 60,000 or so clones, 80% to 85% recorded once. Sequencing was performed on PBMCs, taken around atezolizumab (anti-PD-L1) treatment. All receptors derive from a man aged 70-80 years with urothelial cancer.

This clone has only one observation. CDR3: CATSRGVGTSGFSYEQYF. The CDR3 DNA is TGTGCCACCAGCAGAGGCGTCGGGACTAGCGGGTTTTCCTACGAGCAGTACTTC. The chain joins TRBV15 to TRBJ2-7; 12 bases map to TRBD2. The CDR3 is 18 residues long. Germline assignment: CDR1 LNHNV and CDR2 YYDKDF (reference sequence). The junction had 8 bases not matched to a gene; V was cut back by 1 base and J by 1 base.

This clone was detected only once. The chain recombines TRBV5-1 with TRBJ1-5; D is undetermined. This CDR3 spans 14 amino acids. The germline gives CDR1 SGHRS, CDR2 YFSETQ. V was clipped by 0 bases and J by 3 bases, with 7 bases between them. The CDR3, as DNA: TGCGCCAGCAGCTTGGGTAGCAACAATCAGCCCCAGCATTTT. Protein product: CASSLGSNNQPQHF.

The rearrangement links TRBV2 to TRBJ1-1, with D tentatively TRBD1 (5 bases). Between the trimmed V and J ends, which lost 6 bases and 4 bases, there was a span of 9 bases. Germline loops: CDR1 SNHLY, CDR2 FYNNEI. The CDR3 has 12 amino acids. The DNA for the CDR3 is TGTGCCAGCAGCCAGGGCGGCACTGAAGCTTTCTTT. This sequence encodes CASSQGGTEAFF.

The rearrangement uses TRBV29-1 and TRBJ1-1; weak D call: TRBD1 (6 bases). This CDR3 contains 13 residues. Germline assignment: CDR1 SQVTM and CDR2 ANQGSEA. V was pared by 3 bases and J by 5 bases, with 13 bases between. The CDR3 region has the DNA TGCAGCGTTGATCAGGGGAAGGGGACTGAAGCTTTCTTT. It translates to CSVDQGKGTEAFF. Full variable domain (rest looked up from reference TRBV29-1 and TRBJ1-1): SAVISQKPSRDICQRGTSLTIQCQVDSQVTMMFWYRQQPGQSLTLIATANQGSEATYESGFVIDKFPISRPNLTFSTLTVSNMSPEDSSIYLCSVDQGKGTEAFFGQGTRLTVV.

The V call is TRBV25-1, the J call TRBJ2-1; TRBD2 matches 7 bases. The CDR3 runs to 15 residues. The germline V gene has CDR1 MGHDK and CDR2 SYGVNS. V was pared by 3 bases and J by 9 bases, with 11 bases of the junction left unmatched. The CDR3 nucleotides are TGTGCCAGCAGTGACGTGGGCGGGAGAAGAGGTGAGCAGTTCTTC. Amino acid sequence: CASSDVGGRRGEQFF.

J is TRBJ2-5 and V is TRBV5-1; 12 bases align to TRBD2. Germline V gene data show CDR1 as SGHRS and CDR2 as YFSETQ. The CDR3 consists of 16 residues. The J segment lost 5 bases and the V segment lost 4 bases, leaving 9 bases of the junction unmatched. CDR3 protein: CASSAWTSGNGETQYF. CDR3 in DNA: TGCGCCAGCAGCGCCTGGACTAGCGGGAATGGTGAGACCCAGTACTTC.

About this clone itself: Other DNA sequences in the same sample also yield this CDR3. The chain carries TRBV6-4 and TRBJ2-1, with 7 bases identical to TRBD2. Losses at the gene ends were 4 bases for V and 4 bases for J; bases not matched to a gene: 4. The length of the CDR3 is 14 residues. Germline V lookup: CDR1 MRHNA, CDR2 SNTAGT. The CDR3, as DNA: TGTGCCAGCAGTGCTAGCGGAGGGTACAATGAGCAGTTCTTC. Encoded protein: CASSASGGYNEQFF.

The rearrangement links TRBV4-2 to TRBJ1-5; a weak D match, TRBD1 (5 bases). The germline V gene has CDR1 LGHNA and CDR2 YNFKEQ. The CDR3 extends over 15 amino acids. V was trimmed by 0 bases and J by 7 bases, leaving 13 bases between them. CDR3 nucleotides: TGTGCCAGCAGCCAAGATATGGCAGGGAAACAGCCCCAGCATTTT. Its translation: CASSQDMAGKQPQHF.

V is TRBV5-4 and J is TRBJ2-5, with TRBD2 matching 9 bases. Per the germline V gene, CDR1 is SGHNT and CDR2 is YYREEE (reference sequence). Unmatched junction bases numbered 5, after V lost 2 bases and J lost 0 bases. The CDR3 is 16 amino acids. CDR3 sequence (DNA): TGTGCCAGCAGCTTACTAGCTAGCGGGGACCAAGAGACCCAGTACTTC. Translation gives CASSLLASGDQETQYF.

The rearrangement links TRBV28 to TRBJ2-5; possibly TRBD2 for D (6 bases). The CDR3 is 15 residues long. V dropped 5 bases and J dropped 2 bases, with 15 bases sitting between them. Germline V gene sequence: CDR1 MDHEN, CDR2 SYDVKM. The chain's CDR3 is CASSINGGGQETQYF. The CDR3 DNA is TGTGCCAGCAGTATTAACGGGGGTGGTCAAGAGACCCAGTACTTC. The variable domain in full, with the rest retrieved from reference TRBV28 and TRBJ2-5, is DVKVTQSSRYLVKRTGEKVFLECVQDMDHENMFWYRQDPGLGLRLIYFSYDVKMKEKGDIPEGYSVSREKKERFSLILESASTNQTSMYLCASSINGGGQETQYFGPGTRLLVL.

This clone was counted between two and nine times. The chain couples TRBV2 to TRBJ1-1; possible D gene TRBD1, 6 bases. The germline gives CDR1 SNHLY, CDR2 FYNNEI. V was shortened by 7 bases and J by 8 bases, with 11 bases between the two germline ends. The CDR3 is 11 residues long. CDR3 coding DNA: TGTGCCAGCATTCGACAGGTCGAAGCTTTCTTT. Amino acids: CASIRQVEAFF.

Written as DNA, the CDR3 is TGTGCCAGCAGCTCAGGACTAGCGGGAGATACGCAGTATTTT. This sequence encodes CASSSGLAGDTQYF. This sequence joins TRBV7-9 and TRBJ2-3; 11 bases fit TRBD2. Losses at the gene ends were 4 bases for V and 5 bases for J; bases not matched to a gene: 2. The germline gives CDR1 SEHNR, CDR2 FQNEAQ (reference sequence). The length of the CDR3 is 14 residues. Looking up the rest from reference TRBV7-9 and TRBJ2-3 gives the full variable domain: DTGVSQNPRHKITKRGQNVTFRCDPISEHNRLYWYRQTLGQGPEFLTYFQNEAQLEKSRLLSDRFSAERPKGSFSTLEIQRTEQGDSAMYLCASSSGLAGDTQYFGPGTRLTVL.

This chain joins TRBV16 and TRBJ1-1; the D gene is possibly TRBD1 (5 bases). CDR3 length: 15 residues. Trimming left V 2 bases short and J 3 bases short, with 13 bases between. Germline V CDR1 and CDR2: KGHSY, FQNENV. The CDR3 sequence: CASSQAGRDDTEAFF. Here the CDR3 DNA reads TGTGCCAGCAGCCAAGCAGGGAGGGATGACACTGAAGCTTTCTTT.

V usage is TRBV6-5 and J usage is TRBJ2-5, with 9 bases matching TRBD1. Unmatched junction bases numbered 10, after V lost 6 bases and J lost 5 bases. Looked up from germline, CDR1 is MNHEY and CDR2 is SVGAGI. This CDR3 contains 15 residues. Written as DNA, the CDR3 is TGTGCCAGCAGGTCCGGGACAGGGTTTGGCGAGACCCAGTACTTC. This encodes CASRSGTGFGETQYF.

V and J are TRBV7-8 and TRBJ2-2; D perhaps matches TRBD2 (5 bases). V dropped 3 bases and J dropped 5 bases, with 13 bases sitting between them. The CDR3 consists of 15 residues. Germline values: CDR1 SGHVS, CDR2 FQNEAQ. The CDR3 bases are TGTGCCAGCAGCTTGAGAGGGAGAGGGACCGGGGAGCTGTTTTTT. It specifies CASSLRGRGTGELFF.

The rearrangement links TRBV10-3 to TRBJ1-1, with D maybe TRBD1 (5 bases). This CDR3 contains 14 residues. V was cut by 4 bases and J by 1 base, with 10 bases left in between. Germline V gene lookup returns CDR1 ENHRY and CDR2 SYGVKD. The CDR3 is CAISAQTGNTEAFF. The CDR3 coding sequence is TGTGCCATCAGTGCCCAAACAGGGAACACTGAAGCTTTCTTT.

V usage is TRBV2 and J usage is TRBJ2-1, with 15 positions matching TRBD2. The germline V gene encodes CDR1 SNHLY and CDR2 FYNNEI. V shed 6 bases, J shed 2 bases, and the junction held 2 bases outside the gene matches. This CDR3 region has 16 residues. The CDR3 nucleotides are TGTGCCAGCAGAAGGACTAGCGGGAGGGCCTACAATGAGCAGTTCTTC. The encoded protein is CASRRTSGRAYNEQFF.

This chain links TRBV2 with TRBJ1-2; D might be TRBD1 (6 bases). With 6 bases removed from V and 7 bases from J, the gap between germline ends came to 15 bases. The CDR3 contains 13 residues. Germline V gene data show CDR1 as SNHLY and CDR2 as FYNNEI. This CDR3 is CASRDTGFGGYTF. The CDR3 DNA reads TGTGCCAGCAGGGATACAGGGTTTGGTGGCTACACCTTC.

This clone was recorded a few times. CDR3 loop: CAWSGTRLAGGYEQYF. The CDR3 DNA is TGTGCCTGGTCTGGCACAAGACTAGCGGGAGGCTACGAGCAGTACTTC. This chain links TRBV30 with TRBJ2-7; 13 bases are a match to TRBD2. Trimming removed 5 bases from V and 3 bases from J; junction bases left unmatched: 10. Germline V gene sequence: CDR1 GTSNPN, CDR2 SVGIG (reference sequence). The CDR3 length is 16 residues. Using reference TRBV30 and TRBJ2-7 for the parts outside the CDR3, the full variable domain is SQTIHQWPATLVQPVGSPLSLECTVEGTSNPNLYWYRQAAGRGLQLLFYSVGIGQISSEVPQNLSASRPQDRQFILSSKKLLLSDSGFYLCAWSGTRLAGGYEQYFGPGTRLTVT.

This chain connects TRBV10-3 to TRBJ2-5, with 8 bases fitting TRBD2. The CDR3 consists of 15 residues. From germline, CDR1 is ENHRY and CDR2 SYGVKD. The ends lost 4 bases at V and 5 bases at J; junction bases unmatched: 9. The chain's CDR3 is CAISVRAGEGETQYF. In nucleotides, the CDR3 is TGTGCCATCAGTGTGCGAGCGGGAGAAGGCGAGACCCAGTACTTC.

The rearrangement joins TRBV6-1 to TRBJ2-1, with TRBD2 identical over 9 bases. The CDR3 extends over 17 amino acids. Germline-derived CDR1 and CDR2 are MNHNS and SASEGT. Trimming at V came to 2 bases and at J to 5 bases, leaving 10 bases not matched to a gene. CDR3 bases: TGTGCCAGCAGTGAATCAGTCGGACTAGCGTTCGACAATGAGCAGTTCTTC. This encodes CASSESVGLAFDNEQFF.

This chain links TRBV11-3 with TRBJ2-3; 12 bases match TRBD2. Germline lookup yields CDR1 SGHNT and CDR2 YENEEA. The CDR3 has 14 residues. After removal of 5 bases from V and 6 bases from J, the junction contained 3 bases not matched to a gene. CDR3 sequence: CASSASGRADTQYF. For the CDR3, the DNA is TGTGCCAGCAGCGCTAGCGGGAGGGCCGATACGCAGTATTTT.

The chain has TRBV11-2 and TRBJ2-3; a possible D gene is TRBD2 (5 bases). The CDR3 runs to 15 residues. Germline V gene data show CDR1 as SGHAT and CDR2 as FQNNGV. Trimming pared 5 bases from V and 1 base from J, leaving 13 bases between. CDR3 loop: CASSVSSGGTDTQYF. CDR3 DNA sequence: TGTGCCAGCAGCGTGAGCAGCGGAGGCACAGATACGCAGTATTTT.

This clone turned up a few times. The chain uses TRBV7-2 and TRBJ1-4; 9 bases are shared with TRBD1. The germline CDR1 and CDR2 sequences are SGHTA and FQGNSA. V was clipped by 5 bases and J by 0 bases; unmatched bases: 7. This CDR3 has 17 residues. DNA for the CDR3: TGTGCCAGCAGCCCCAGACAGGGGGGAGCAACTAATGAAAAACTGTTTTTT. Protein sequence: CASSPRQGGATNEKLFF.

The rearrangement links TRBV7-2 to TRBJ2-7, with D maybe TRBD1 (5 bases). CDR3 length: 16 amino acids. The V gene's germline CDR1 is SGHTA and CDR2 FQGNSA. Trimming removed 1 base from V and 0 bases from J, with 13 bases in between. In DNA form, the CDR3 reads TGTGCCAGCAGCTTAGGTTCTGGGGCCAGCTCCTACGAGCAGTACTTC. It translates to CASSLGSGASSYEQYF.

The rearrangement uses TRBV14 and TRBJ2-1, with TRBD2 matching 9 bases. V shed 0 bases, J shed 7 bases, and the junction held 7 bases outside the gene matches. The CDR3 loop spans 16 amino acids. Germline CDR1 SGHDN, CDR2 FVKESK. The CDR3 region is CASSQEGSGRENEQFF. The CDR3 DNA follows: TGTGCCAGCAGCCAAGAGGGTAGCGGGAGAGAAAATGAGCAGTTCTTC.

V is TRBV27 and J is TRBJ1-4; D may be TRBD1 (6 bases). CDR3 length equals 15 residues. The V gene lost 3 bases and the J gene lost 5 bases, with 13 bases spanning the gap. Germline-derived CDR1 and CDR2 are MNHEY and SMNVEV (reference sequence). In DNA form, the CDR3 reads TGTGCCAGCAGTTTCCGGACAGATTCAAATGAAAAACTGTTTTTT. Translation: CASSFRTDSNEKLFF.

This sequence joins TRBV29-1 and TRBJ2-1; D is possibly TRBD2 (6 bases). Looked up from germline, CDR1 is SQVTM and CDR2 is ANQGSEA. The CDR3 is made up of 15 amino acids. Trimming stripped 7 bases from V and 8 bases from J, with 24 bases between. The CDR3 loop is CSGEGGGRPPDEQFF. DNA of the CDR3: TGCAGCGGAGAGGGAGGCGGGCGGCCACCCGATGAGCAGTTCTTC.